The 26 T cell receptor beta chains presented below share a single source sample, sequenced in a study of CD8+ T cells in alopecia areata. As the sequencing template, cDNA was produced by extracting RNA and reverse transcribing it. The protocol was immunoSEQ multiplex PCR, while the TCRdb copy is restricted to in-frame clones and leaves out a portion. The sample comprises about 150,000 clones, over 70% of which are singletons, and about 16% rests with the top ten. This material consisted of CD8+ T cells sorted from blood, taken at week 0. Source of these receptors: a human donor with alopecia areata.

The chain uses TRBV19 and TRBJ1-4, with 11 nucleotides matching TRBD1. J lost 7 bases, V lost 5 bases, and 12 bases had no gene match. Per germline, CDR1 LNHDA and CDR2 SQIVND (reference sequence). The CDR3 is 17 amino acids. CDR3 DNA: TGTGCCAGTAGTGTAAAGCCGGGACAGGGGGTATCTGAAAAACTGTTTTTT. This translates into CASSVKPGQGVSEKLFF. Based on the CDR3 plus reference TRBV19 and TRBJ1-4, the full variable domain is DGGITQSPKYLFRKEGQNVTLSCEQNLNHDAMYWYRQDPGQGLRLIYYSQIVNDFQKGDIAEGYSVSREKKESFPLTVTSAQKNPTAFYLCASSVKPGQGVSEKLFFGSGTQLSVL.

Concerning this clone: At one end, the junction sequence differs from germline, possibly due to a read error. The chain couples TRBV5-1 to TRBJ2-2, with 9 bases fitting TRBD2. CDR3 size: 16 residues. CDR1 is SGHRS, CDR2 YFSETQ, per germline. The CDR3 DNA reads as TGCGCCAGCAGCTCAATCTCTAGCGGGAACGCCGGGGAGCTGTTTTTT. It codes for CASSSISSGNAGELFF.

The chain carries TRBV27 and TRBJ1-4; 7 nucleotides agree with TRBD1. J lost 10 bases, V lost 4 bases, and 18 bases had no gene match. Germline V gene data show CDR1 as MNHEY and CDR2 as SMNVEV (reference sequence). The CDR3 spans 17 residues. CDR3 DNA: TGTGCCAGCAGTTCCCTACCGGGACAGACTAATGAAGGAAAACTGTTTTTT. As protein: CASSSLPGQTNEGKLFF.

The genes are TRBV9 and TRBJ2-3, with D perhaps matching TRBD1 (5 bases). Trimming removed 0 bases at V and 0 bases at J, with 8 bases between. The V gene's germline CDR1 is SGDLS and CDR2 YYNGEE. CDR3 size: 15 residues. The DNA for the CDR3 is TGTGCCAGCAGCGTAGAGGGGCCCAGCACAGATACGCAGTATTTT. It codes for CASSVEGPSTDTQYF.

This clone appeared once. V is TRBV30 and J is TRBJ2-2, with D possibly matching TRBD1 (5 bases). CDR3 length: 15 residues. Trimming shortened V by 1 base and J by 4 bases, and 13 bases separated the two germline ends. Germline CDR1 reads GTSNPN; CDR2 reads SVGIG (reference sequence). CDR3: CAWSGQGPGTGELFF. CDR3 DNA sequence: TGTGCCTGGAGTGGGCAGGGCCCTGGCACCGGGGAGCTGTTTTTT. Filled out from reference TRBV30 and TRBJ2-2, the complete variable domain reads SQTIHQWPATLVQPVGSPLSLECTVEGTSNPNLYWYRQAAGRGLQLLFYSVGIGQISSEVPQNLSASRPQDRQFILSSKKLLLSDSGFYLCAWSGQGPGTGELFFGEGSRLTVL.

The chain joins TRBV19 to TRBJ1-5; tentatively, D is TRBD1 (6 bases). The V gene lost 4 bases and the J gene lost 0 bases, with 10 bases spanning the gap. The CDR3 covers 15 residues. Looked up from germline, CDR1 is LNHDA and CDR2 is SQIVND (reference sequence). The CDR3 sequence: CASSKRTDSNQPQHF. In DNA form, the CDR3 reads TGTGCCAGTAGTAAACGGACAGATAGCAATCAGCCCCAGCATTTT.

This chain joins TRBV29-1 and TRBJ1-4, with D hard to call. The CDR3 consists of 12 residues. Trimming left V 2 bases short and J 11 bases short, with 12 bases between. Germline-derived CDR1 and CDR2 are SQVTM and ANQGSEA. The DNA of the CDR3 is TGCAGCGTTGAACCCGCCCCGAAGAAACTGTTTTTT. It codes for CSVEPAPKKLFF.

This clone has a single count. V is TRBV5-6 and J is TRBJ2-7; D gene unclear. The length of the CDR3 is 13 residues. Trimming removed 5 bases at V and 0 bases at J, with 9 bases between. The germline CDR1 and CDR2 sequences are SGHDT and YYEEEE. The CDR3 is CASRGQASYEQYF. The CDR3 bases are TGTGCCAGCAGAGGTCAGGCCTCCTACGAGCAGTACTTC.

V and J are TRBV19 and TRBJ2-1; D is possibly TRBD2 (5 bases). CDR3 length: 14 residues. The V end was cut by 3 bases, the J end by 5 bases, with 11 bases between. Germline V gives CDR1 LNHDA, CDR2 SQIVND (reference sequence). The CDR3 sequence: CASSIGLLNNEQFF. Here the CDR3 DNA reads TGTGCCAGTAGTATTGGACTCCTAAACAATGAGCAGTTCTTC. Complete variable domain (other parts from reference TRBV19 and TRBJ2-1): DGGITQSPKYLFRKEGQNVTLSCEQNLNHDAMYWYRQDPGQGLRLIYYSQIVNDFQKGDIAEGYSVSREKKESFPLTVTSAQKNPTAFYLCASSIGLLNNEQFFGPGTRLTVL.

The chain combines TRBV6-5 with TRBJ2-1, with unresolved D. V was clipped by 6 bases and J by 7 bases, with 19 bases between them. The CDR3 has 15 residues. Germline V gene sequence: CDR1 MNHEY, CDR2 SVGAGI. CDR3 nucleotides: TGTGCCAGCAGCCTAAGTGTGGGAATAGGGAATGAGCAGTTCTTC. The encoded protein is CASSLSVGIGNEQFF.

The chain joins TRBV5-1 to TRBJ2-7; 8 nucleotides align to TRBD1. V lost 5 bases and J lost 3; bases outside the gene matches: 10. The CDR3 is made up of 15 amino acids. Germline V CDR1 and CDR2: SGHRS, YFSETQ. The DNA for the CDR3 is TGCGCCAGCAGAGAAGGGACAGGAGCTGGCTACGAGCAGTACTTC. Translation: CASREGTGAGYEQYF.

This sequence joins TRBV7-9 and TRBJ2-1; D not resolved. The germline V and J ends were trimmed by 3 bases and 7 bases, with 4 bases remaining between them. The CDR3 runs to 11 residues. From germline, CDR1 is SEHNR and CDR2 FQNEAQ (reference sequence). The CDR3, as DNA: TGTGCCAGCAGCTTGGCTAATGAGCAGTTCTTC. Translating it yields CASSLANEQFF. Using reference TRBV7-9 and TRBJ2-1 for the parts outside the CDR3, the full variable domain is DTGVSQNPRHKITKRGQNVTFRCDPISEHNRLYWYRQTLGQGPEFLTYFQNEAQLEKSRLLSDRFSAERPKGSFSTLEIQRTEQGDSAMYLCASSLANEQFFGPGTRLTVL.

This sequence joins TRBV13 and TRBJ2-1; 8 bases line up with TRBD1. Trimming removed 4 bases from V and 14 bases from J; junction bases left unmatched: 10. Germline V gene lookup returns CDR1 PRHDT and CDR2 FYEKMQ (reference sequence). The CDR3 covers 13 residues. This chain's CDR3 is CASSSLGSGGEFF. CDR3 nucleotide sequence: TGTGCCAGCAGCTCCTTAGGTTCAGGGGGCGAGTTCTTC.

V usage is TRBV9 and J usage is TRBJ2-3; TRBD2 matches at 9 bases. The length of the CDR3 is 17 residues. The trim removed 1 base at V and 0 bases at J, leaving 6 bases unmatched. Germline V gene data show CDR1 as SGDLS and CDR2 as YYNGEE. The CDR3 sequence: CASSVPLSGGSTDTQYF. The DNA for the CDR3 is TGTGCCAGCAGCGTACCACTTAGCGGGGGTAGCACAGATACGCAGTATTTT.

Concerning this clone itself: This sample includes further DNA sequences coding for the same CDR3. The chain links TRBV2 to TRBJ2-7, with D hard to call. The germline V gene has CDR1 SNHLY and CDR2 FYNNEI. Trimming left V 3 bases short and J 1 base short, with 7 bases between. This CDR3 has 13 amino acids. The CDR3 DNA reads TGTGCCAGCAGTGAGGGTCAATCCTACGAGCAGTACTTC. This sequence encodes CASSEGQSYEQYF.

DNA of the CDR3: TGTGCCAGCAGTCCCCCGACTAGCGGAAACAATGAGCAGTTCTTC. Translated: CASSPPTSGNNEQFF. The chain recombines TRBV7-9 with TRBJ2-1, with 9 bases lining up with TRBD2. CDR1 and CDR2 from the germline V gene are SEHNR and FQNEAQ (reference sequence). V trimming: 6 bases; J trimming: 5 bases; junction bases outside the gene matches: 8. This CDR3 has 15 amino acids.

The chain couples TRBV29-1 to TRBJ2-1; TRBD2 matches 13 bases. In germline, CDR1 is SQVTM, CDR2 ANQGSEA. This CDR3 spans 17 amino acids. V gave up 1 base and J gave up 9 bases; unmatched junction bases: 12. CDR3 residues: CSVEAMGTSGRAGEQFF. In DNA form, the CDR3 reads TGCAGCGTTGAAGCAATGGGTACTAGCGGGAGGGCGGGTGAGCAGTTCTTC.

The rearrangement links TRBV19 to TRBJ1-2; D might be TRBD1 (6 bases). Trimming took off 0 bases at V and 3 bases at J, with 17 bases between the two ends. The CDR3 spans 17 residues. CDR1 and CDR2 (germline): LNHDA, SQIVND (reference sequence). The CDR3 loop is CASSIDPMAGEYYGYTF. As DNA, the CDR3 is TGTGCCAGTAGTATAGATCCAATGGCAGGGGAGTACTATGGCTACACCTTC.

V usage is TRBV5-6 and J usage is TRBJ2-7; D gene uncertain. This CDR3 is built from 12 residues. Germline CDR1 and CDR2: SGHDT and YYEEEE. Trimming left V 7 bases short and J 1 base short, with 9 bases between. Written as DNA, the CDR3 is TGTGCCAGCGGGCAGTTTTCCTACGAGCAGTACTTC. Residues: CASGQFSYEQYF.

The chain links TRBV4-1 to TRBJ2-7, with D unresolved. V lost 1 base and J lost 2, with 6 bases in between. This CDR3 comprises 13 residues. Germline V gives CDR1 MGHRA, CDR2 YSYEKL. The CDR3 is CASSQGDTYEQYF. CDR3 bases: TGCGCCAGCAGCCAAGGGGATACCTACGAGCAGTACTTC.

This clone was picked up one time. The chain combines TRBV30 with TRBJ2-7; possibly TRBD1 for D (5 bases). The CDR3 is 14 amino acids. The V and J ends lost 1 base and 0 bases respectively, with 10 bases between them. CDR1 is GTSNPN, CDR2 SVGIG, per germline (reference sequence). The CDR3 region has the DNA TGTGCCTGGAGTGCAGGGATTATCTCCTACGAGCAGTACTTC. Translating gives CAWSAGIISYEQYF.

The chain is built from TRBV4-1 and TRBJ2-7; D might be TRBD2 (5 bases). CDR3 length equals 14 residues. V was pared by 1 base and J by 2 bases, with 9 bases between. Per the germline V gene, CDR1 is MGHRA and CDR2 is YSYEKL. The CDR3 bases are TGCGCCAGCAGCCAAGGCGGAGGTGCCTACGAGCAGTACTTC. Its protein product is CASSQGGGAYEQYF.

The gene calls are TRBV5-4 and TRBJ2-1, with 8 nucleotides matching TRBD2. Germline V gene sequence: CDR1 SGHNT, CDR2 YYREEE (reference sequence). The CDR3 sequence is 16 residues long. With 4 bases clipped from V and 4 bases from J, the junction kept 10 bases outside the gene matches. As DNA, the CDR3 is TGTGCCAGCAGCCCCGGGGGAGCGGGGGCGTACAATGAGCAGTTCTTC. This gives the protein CASSPGGAGAYNEQFF.

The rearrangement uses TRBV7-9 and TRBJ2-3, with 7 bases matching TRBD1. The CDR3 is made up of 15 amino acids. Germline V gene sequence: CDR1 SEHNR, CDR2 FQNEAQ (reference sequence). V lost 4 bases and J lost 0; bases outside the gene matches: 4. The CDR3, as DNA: TGTGCCAGCAGCTCGACAGGGATTAGCACAGATACGCAGTATTTT. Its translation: CASSSTGISTDTQYF. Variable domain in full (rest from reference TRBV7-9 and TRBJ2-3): DTGVSQNPRHKITKRGQNVTFRCDPISEHNRLYWYRQTLGQGPEFLTYFQNEAQLEKSRLLSDRFSAERPKGSFSTLEIQRTEQGDSAMYLCASSSTGISTDTQYFGPGTRLTVL.

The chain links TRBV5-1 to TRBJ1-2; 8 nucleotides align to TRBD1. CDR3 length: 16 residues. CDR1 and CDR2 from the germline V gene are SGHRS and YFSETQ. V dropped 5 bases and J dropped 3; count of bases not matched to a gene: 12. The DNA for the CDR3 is TGCGCCAGCAGGAGACAGGGGCCCCAGAAGGACTATGGCTACACCTTC. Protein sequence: CASRRQGPQKDYGYTF. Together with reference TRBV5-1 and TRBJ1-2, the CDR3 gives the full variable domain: KAGVTQTPRYLIKTRGQQVTLSCSPISGHRSVSWYQQTPGQGLQFLFEYFSETQRNKGNFPGRFSGRQFSNSRSEMNVSTLELGDSALYLCASRRQGPQKDYGYTFGSGTRLTVV.

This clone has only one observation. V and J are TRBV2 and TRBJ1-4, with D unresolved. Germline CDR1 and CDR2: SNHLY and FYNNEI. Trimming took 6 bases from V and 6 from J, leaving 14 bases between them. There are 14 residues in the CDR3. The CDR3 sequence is CASRIGRKDEKLFF. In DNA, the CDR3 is TGTGCCAGCAGAATAGGCCGGAAGGATGAAAAACTGTTTTTT.